Listed below are T cell receptor beta chains from one sample, sequenced in a study of PD-1 blockade in classical Hodgkin lymphoma. Profiling relied on immunoSEQ multiplex PCR, and the TCRdb table lists in-frame clones only, not all of them. The sample includes 70,000 or so clones, 93% of them seen just once. Sequences were obtained from peripheral blood mononuclear cells (PBMCs). The receptors were sampled from a human donor with classical Hodgkin lymphoma. CDR3s include the opening cysteine and the closing phenylalanine or tryptophan. Each record gives: clone size, J gene, V gene, D gene, CDR3 DNA, CDR3 protein. A D gene is named only where the DNA matches it firmly. Size is omitted from some rows. Given values are once, few, many or a class for expanded clones.

clone size: NA
J gene: TRBJ2-2
V gene: TRBV2
D gene: NA
CDR3 DNA: TGTGCCAGCACTTTTAGGCCCTACACCGGGGAGCTGTTTTTT
CDR3 protein: CASTFRPYTGELFF

clone size: NA
J gene: TRBJ1-1
V gene: TRBV18
D gene: NA
CDR3 DNA: TGTGCCAGCTCATCCGACACAACTGAAGCTTTCTTT
CDR3 protein: CASSSDTTEAFF

clone size: NA
J gene: TRBJ2-3
V gene: TRBV6-6
D gene: NA
CDR3 DNA: TGTGCCAGCAGCCCCGTATGGGCTACAGATACGCAGTATTTT
CDR3 protein: CASSPVWATDTQYF

clone size: once
J gene: TRBJ1-1
V gene: TRBV6-6
D gene: TRBD1
CDR3 DNA: TGTGCCAGCAGTGCTGGGACAGGCGCCTTGAACACTGAAGCTTTCTTT
CDR3 protein: CASSAGTGALNTEAFF

clone size: NA
J gene: TRBJ2-2
V gene: TRBV5-4
D gene: NA
CDR3 DNA: TGTGCCAGCAGCCCCTCAGGGGTTTCCAGGAACACCGGGGAGCTGTTTTTT
CDR3 protein: CASSPSGVSRNTGELFF

clone size: NA
J gene: TRBJ2-7
V gene: TRBV5-4
D gene: TRBD1
CDR3 DNA: TGTGCCAGCAGCCCAACACAGGGGTCAATTTACGAGCAGTACTTC
CDR3 protein: CASSPTQGSIYEQYF

clone size: NA
J gene: TRBJ2-7
V gene: TRBV5-1
D gene: NA
CDR3 DNA: TGCGCCAGCAGCTTGGGGACCCCCGCTTACTACGAGCAGTACTTC
CDR3 protein: CASSLGTPAYYEQYF

clone size: NA
J gene: TRBJ1-5
V gene: TRBV7-2
D gene: NA
CDR3 DNA: TGTGCCAGCAGCGGACAGCCTAATCAGCCCCAGCATTTT
CDR3 protein: CASSGQPNQPQHF

clone size: NA
J gene: TRBJ1-5
V gene: TRBV18
D gene: NA
CDR3 DNA: TGTGCCAGCTCAAATAGGGATCCGGGCGGAGTTAGCAATCAGCCCCAGCATTTT
CDR3 protein: CASSNRDPGGVSNQPQHF

clone size: NA
J gene: TRBJ1-2
V gene: TRBV5-5
D gene: NA
CDR3 DNA: TGTGCCAGCAGCTTGAAGCAGCACTATGGCTACACCTTC
CDR3 protein: CASSLKQHYGYTF

clone size: NA
J gene: TRBJ1-6
V gene: TRBV5-1
D gene: NA
CDR3 DNA: TGCGCCAGCAGCCCGGACGTAGGTTCACCCCTCCACTTT
CDR3 protein: CASSPDVGSPLHF